Given below is one T cell receptor (beta chain) in context. In the study's own analysis: Estimated nucleated cell counts came from reference gene primer amplification. Assay: immunoSEQ multiplex PCR; the TCRdb copy retains only in-frame clones and omits some. That table is the source of V, J and clone size, and D and trimming were worked out from the DNA. The sample contains about 110,000 clones, about 85% of which appear only once. This CDR3 contains 13 residues. Germline assignment: CDR1 SGHDT and CDR2 YYEEEE. Trimming pared 4 bases from V and 4 bases from J, leaving 11 bases between. This sample is drawn from a study of blood T cell repertoires in COVID-19. Study-level background: Sites across the United States, Italy and Spain contributed samples from acute and convalescent COVID-19. PBMCs, B-cell-depleted T cells, or T cells were the source of the cDNA or gDNA that made up the material.

Source material: peripheral blood. V is TRBV5-6 and J is TRBJ1-2, with TRBD1 as a possible D gene (6 bases). The TCR sequence derives from a woman in her seventies with acute or convalescent COVID-19. This CDR3 reads CASSRGQSYGYTF. In nucleotides, the CDR3 is TGTGCCAGCAGCAGAGGACAGTCCTATGGCTACACCTTC.